This T cell receptor (beta chain) was found in a study of blood T cell repertoires in COVID-19. Study-wide background: Samples representing acute and convalescent COVID-19 were sourced from the United States, Italy and Spain. T cells, B-cell-depleted T cells, or PBMCs supplied cDNA or gDNA.

Method: immunoSEQ multiplex PCR; TCRdb's copy keeps in-frame clones and lacks some. The sample has tens of thousands of clones, just under 80% seen once. Germline values: CDR1 ENHRY, CDR2 SYGVKD. Trimming shortened V by 2 bases and J by 4 bases, and 4 bases separated the two germline ends. This CDR3 has 12 residues. The clonotype originates from a human donor in a cohort sampled during active COVID-19. The specimen sequenced was peripheral blood. This sequence joins TRBV10-3 and TRBJ2-3; D is unresolved. The CDR3 nucleotides are TGTGCCATCAGTGAGCTTGCAGATACGCAGTATTTT. Residues: CAISELADTQYF.